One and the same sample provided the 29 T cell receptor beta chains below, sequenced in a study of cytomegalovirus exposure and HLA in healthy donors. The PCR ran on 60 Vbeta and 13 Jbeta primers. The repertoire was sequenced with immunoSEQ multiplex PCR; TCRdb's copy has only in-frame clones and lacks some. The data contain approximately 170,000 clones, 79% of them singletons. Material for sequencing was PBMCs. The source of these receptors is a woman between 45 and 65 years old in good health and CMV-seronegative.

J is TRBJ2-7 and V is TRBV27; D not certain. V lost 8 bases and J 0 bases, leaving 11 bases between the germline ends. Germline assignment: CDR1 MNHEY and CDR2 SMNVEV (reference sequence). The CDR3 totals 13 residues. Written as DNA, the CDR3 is TGTGCCAGCTCTCCCAGACTCTCCTACGAGCAGTACTTC. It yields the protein CASSPRLSYEQYF.

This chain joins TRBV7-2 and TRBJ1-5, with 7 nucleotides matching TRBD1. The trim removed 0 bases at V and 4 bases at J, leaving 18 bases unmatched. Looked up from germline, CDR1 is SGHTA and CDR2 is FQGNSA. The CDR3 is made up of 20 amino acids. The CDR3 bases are TGTGCCAGCAGCTTAGCGAGATCGGAACCGGGACAGCCCAAAAATCAGCCCCAGCATTTT. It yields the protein CASSLARSEPGQPKNQPQHF.

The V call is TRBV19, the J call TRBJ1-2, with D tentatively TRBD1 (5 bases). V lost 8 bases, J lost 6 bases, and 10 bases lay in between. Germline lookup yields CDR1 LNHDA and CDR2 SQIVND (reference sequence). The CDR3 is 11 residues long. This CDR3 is CASSPGHGYTF. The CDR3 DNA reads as TGTGCCAGTTCCCCAGGGCATGGCTACACCTTC.

The CDR3 reads CASSEPLQGTNEKLFF. The CDR3 DNA reads TGTGCCAGCAGTGAACCCCTCCAGGGAACTAATGAAAAACTGTTTTTT. The chain recombines TRBV2 with TRBJ1-4; D is possibly TRBD1 (5 bases). The germline V gene encodes CDR1 SNHLY and CDR2 FYNNEI. Trimming took 2 bases from V and 1 from J, leaving 11 bases between them. The CDR3 contains 16 residues.

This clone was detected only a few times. CDR3 sequence (DNA): TGCGCCAGCAGCCCCGGACAGGAGCCCAACACTGAAGCTTTCTTT. Amino acid sequence: CASSPGQEPNTEAFF. The chain employs TRBV5-1 and TRBJ1-1; TRBD1 aligns across 7 bases. The germline CDR1 and CDR2 sequences are SGHRS and YFSETQ. V shed 4 bases, J shed 2 bases, and the junction held 8 bases outside the gene matches. There are 15 residues in the CDR3.

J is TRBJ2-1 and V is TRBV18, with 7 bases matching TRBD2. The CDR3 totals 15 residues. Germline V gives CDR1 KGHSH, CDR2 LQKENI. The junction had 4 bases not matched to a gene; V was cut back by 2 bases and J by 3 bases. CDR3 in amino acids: CASSPATSSYNEQFF. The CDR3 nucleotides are TGTGCCAGCTCACCAGCGACTAGCAGCTACAATGAGCAGTTCTTC.

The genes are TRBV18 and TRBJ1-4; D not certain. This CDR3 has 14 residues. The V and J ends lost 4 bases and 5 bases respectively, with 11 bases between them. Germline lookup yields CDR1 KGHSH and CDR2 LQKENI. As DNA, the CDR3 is TGTGCCAGCTCACAGAACAGTGCCAATGAAAAACTGTTTTTT. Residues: CASSQNSANEKLFF.

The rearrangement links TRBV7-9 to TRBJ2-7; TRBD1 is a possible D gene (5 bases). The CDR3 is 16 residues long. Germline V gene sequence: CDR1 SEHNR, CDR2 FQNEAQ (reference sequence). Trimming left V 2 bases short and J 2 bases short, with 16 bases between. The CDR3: CASSLLGQGIAYEQYF. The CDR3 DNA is TGTGCCAGCAGCTTACTGGGGCAGGGTATCGCCTACGAGCAGTACTTC. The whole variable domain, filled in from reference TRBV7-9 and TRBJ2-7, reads DTGVSQNPRHKITKRGQNVTFRCDPISEHNRLYWYRQTLGQGPEFLTYFQNEAQLEKSRLLSDRFSAERPKGSFSTLEIQRTEQGDSAMYLCASSLLGQGIAYEQYFGPGTRLTVT.

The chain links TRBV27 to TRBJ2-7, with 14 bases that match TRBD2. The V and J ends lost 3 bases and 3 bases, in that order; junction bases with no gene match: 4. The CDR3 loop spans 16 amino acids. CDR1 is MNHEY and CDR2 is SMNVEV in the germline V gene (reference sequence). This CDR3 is CASSFGTSGSVYEQYF. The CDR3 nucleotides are TGTGCCAGCAGTTTCGGGACTAGCGGGAGCGTCTACGAGCAGTACTTC.

The CDR3 reads CAWSVTGQGDTQYF. CDR3 DNA sequence: TGTGCCTGGAGTGTCACAGGGCAGGGAGATACGCAGTATTTT. V is TRBV30 and J is TRBJ2-3; possibly TRBD1 for D (6 bases). Looked up from germline, CDR1 is GTSNPN and CDR2 is SVGIG (reference sequence). V was clipped by 0 bases and J by 5 bases, with 12 bases between them. This CDR3 is 14 amino acids long. The whole variable domain, filled in from reference TRBV30 and TRBJ2-3, reads SQTIHQWPATLVQPVGSPLSLECTVEGTSNPNLYWYRQAAGRGLQLLFYSVGIGQISSEVPQNLSASRPQDRQFILSSKKLLLSDSGFYLCAWSVTGQGDTQYFGPGTRLTVL.

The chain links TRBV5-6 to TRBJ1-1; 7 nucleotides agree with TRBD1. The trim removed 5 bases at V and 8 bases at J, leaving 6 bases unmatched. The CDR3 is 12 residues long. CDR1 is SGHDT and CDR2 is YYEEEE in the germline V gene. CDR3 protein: CASSFKGQEAFF. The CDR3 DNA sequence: TGTGCCAGCAGTTTTAAGGGACAGGAAGCTTTCTTT.

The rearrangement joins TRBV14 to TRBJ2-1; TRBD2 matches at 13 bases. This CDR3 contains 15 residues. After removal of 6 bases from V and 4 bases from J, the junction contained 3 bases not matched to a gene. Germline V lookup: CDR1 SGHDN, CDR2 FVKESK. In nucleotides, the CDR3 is TGTGCCAGCAGTTCGACTAGCGGGAGGTACAATGAGCAGTTCTTC. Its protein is CASSSTSGRYNEQFF.

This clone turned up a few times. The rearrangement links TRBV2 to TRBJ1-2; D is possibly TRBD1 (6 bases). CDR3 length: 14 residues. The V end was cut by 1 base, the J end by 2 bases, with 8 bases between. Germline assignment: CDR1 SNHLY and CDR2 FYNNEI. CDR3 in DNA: TGTGCCAGCAGTGAAGGGACAGAGAACTATGGCTACACCTTC. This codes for CASSEGTENYGYTF.

CDR3 bases: TGTGCCAGTAGTATAGACCGTAGCGGGAGTAATGAGCAGTTCTTC. Translating gives CASSIDRSGSNEQFF. The V gene is TRBV19, the J gene TRBJ2-1; 9 bases match TRBD2. Per germline, CDR1 LNHDA and CDR2 SQIVND (reference sequence). The CDR3 has 15 residues. The ends lost 0 bases at V and 7 bases at J; junction bases unmatched: 4. Filled out from reference TRBV19 and TRBJ2-1, the complete variable domain reads DGGITQSPKYLFRKEGQNVTLSCEQNLNHDAMYWYRQDPGQGLRLIYYSQIVNDFQKGDIAEGYSVSREKKESFPLTVTSAQKNPTAFYLCASSIDRSGSNEQFFGPGTRLTVL.

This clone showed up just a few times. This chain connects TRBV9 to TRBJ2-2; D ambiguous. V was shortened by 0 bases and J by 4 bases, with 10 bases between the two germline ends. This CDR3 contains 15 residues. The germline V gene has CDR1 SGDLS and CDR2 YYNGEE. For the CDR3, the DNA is TGTGCCAGCAGCGTAGAATCCTGGCCCACCGGGGAGCTGTTTTTT. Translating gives CASSVESWPTGELFF.

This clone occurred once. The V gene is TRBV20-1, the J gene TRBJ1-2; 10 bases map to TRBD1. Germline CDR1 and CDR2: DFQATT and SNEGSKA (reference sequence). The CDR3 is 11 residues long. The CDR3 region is CSAGTGVGYTF. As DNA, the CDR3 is TGCAGCGCCGGGACAGGGGTCGGCTACACCTTC.

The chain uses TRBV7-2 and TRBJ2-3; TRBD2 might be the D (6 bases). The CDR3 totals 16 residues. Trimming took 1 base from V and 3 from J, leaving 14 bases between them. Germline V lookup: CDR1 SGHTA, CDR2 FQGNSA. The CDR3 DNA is TGTGCCAGCAGCTTAGGCGGAGGGACTCAAACAGATACGCAGTATTTT. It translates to CASSLGGGTQTDTQYF.

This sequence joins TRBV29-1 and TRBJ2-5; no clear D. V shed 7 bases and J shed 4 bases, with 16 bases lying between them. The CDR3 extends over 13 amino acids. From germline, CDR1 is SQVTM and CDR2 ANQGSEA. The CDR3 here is CSAEVITGETQYF. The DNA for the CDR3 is TGCAGCGCCGAGGTAATTACTGGAGAGACCCAGTACTTC.

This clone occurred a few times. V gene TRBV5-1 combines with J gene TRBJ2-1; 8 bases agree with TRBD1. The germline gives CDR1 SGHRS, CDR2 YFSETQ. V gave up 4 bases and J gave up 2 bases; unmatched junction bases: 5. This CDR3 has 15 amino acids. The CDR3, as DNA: TGCGCCAGCAGCCAGGGGGCTTTGACCTACAATGAGCAGTTCTTC. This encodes CASSQGALTYNEQFF.

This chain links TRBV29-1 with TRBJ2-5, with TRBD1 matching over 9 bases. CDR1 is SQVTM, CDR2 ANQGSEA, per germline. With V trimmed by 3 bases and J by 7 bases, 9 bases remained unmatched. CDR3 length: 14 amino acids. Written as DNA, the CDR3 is TGCAGCGTTGATGACAGGGGGGTCACAAGGACCCAGTACTTC. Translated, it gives CSVDDRGVTRTQYF.

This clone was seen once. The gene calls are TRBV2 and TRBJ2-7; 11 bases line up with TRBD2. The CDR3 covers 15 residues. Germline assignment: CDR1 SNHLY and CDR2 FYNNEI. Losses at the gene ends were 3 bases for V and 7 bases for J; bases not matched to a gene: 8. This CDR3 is CASSEASGGPWEQYF. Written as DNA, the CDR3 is TGTGCCAGCAGTGAGGCTAGCGGGGGGCCTTGGGAGCAGTACTTC.

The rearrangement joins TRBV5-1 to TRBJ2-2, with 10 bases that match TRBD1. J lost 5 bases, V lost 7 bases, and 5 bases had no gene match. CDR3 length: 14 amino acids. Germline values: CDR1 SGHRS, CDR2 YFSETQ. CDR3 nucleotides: TGCGCCAGCGGCGGGACAGGGGTAACCGGGGAGCTGTTTTTT. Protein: CASGGTGVTGELFF.

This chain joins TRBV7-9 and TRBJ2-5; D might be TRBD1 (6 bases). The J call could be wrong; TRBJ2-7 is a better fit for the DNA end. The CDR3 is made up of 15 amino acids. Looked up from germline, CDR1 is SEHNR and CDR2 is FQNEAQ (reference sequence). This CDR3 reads CASSDRDKHSYEQYF. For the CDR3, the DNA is TGTGCCAGCAGCGACCGGGACAAACACTCCTACGAGCAGTACTTC.

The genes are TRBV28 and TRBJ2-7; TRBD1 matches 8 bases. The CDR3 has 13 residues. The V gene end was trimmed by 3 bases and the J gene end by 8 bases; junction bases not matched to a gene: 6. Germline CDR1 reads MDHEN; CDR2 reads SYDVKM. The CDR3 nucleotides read TGTGCCAGCAGTTTGGACAGGGATGGGCAGCAGTACTTC. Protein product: CASSLDRDGQQYF.

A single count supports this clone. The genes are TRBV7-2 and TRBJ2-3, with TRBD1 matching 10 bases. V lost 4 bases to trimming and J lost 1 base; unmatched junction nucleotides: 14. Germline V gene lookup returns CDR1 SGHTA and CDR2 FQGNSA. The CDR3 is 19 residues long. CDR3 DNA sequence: TGTGCCAGCAGCTCCACACGGGACAGGGGTCCCCGGGGCACAGATACGCAGTATTTT. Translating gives CASSSTRDRGPRGTDTQYF.

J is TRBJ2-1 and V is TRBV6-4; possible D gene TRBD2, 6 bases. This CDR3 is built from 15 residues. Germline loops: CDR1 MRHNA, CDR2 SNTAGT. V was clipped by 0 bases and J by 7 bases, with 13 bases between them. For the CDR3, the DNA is TGTGCCAGCAGTGACTCCTGGGGGGTGGGGAATGAGCAGTTCTTC. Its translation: CASSDSWGVGNEQFF.

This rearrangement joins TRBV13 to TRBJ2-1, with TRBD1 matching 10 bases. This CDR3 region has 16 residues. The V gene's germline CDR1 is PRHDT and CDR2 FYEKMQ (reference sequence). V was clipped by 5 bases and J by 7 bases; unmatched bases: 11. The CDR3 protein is CASSGNIGTGVNEQFF. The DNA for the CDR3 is TGTGCCAGCAGCGGAAATATCGGGACAGGGGTAAATGAGCAGTTCTTC.

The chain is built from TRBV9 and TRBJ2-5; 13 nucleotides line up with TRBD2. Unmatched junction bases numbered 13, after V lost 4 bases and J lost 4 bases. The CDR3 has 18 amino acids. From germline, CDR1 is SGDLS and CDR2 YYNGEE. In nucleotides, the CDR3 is TGTGCCAGCAGCATCGGACTAGCGGGAGTAAGTAGGCGAGAGACCCAGTACTTC. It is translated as CASSIGLAGVSRRETQYF.

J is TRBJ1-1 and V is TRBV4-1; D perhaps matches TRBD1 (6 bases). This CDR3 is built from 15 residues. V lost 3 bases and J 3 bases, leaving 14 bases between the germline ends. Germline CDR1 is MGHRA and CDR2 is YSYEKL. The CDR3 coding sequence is TGCGCCAGCAGCCAGATAATACAGGGTTACACTGAAGCTTTCTTT. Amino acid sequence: CASSQIIQGYTEAFF.